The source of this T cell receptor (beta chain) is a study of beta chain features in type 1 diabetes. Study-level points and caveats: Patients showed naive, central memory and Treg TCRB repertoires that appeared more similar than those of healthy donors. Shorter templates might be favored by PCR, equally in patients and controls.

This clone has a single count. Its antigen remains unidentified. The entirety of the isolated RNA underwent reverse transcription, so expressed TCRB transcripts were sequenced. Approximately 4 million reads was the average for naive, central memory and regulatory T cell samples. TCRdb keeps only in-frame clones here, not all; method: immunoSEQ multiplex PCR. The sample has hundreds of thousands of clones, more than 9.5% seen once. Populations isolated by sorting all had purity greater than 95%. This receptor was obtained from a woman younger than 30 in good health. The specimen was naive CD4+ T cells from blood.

The CDR3 protein is CASSSARYPYEQYV. The CDR3 coding sequence is TGTGCCAGCAGTTCCGCCCGGTACCCCTACGAGCAGTACGTC. The gene calls are TRBV28 and TRBJ2-7; no definite D call. CDR1 is MDHEN, CDR2 SYDVKM, per germline. Trimming stripped 4 bases from V and 2 bases from J, with 12 bases between. The CDR3 covers 14 residues.